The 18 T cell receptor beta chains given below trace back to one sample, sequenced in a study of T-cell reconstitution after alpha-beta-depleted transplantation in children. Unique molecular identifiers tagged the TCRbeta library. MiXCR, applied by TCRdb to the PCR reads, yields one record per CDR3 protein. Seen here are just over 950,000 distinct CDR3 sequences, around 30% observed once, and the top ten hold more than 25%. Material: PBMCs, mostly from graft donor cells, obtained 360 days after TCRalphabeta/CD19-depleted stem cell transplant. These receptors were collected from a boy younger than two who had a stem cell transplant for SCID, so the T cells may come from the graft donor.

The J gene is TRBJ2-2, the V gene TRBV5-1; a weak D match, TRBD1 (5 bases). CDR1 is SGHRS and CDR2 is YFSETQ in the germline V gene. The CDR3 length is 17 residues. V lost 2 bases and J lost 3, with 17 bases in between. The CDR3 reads CASSLGVVTGDTGELFF. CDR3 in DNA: TGCGCCAGCAGCTTAGGGGTCGTAACTGGGGACACCGGGGAGCTGTTTTTT.

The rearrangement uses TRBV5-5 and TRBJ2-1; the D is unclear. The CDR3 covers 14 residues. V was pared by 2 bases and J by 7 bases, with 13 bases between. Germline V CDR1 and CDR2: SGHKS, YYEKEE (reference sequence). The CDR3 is CASSLQGPGNEQFF. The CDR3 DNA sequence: TGTGCCAGCAGCTTACAAGGGCCTGGGAATGAGCAGTTCTTC.

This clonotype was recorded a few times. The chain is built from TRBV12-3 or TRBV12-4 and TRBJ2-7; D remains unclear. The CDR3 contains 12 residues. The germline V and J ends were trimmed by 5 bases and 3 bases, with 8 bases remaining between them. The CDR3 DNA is TGTGCCAGCAGTCTCCTTTACTACGAGCAGTACTTC. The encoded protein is CASSLLYYEQYF.

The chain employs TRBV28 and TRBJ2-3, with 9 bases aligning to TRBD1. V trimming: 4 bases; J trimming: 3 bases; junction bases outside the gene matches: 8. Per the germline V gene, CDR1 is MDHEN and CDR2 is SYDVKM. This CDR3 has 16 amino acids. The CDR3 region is CASSSGTGKETDTQYF. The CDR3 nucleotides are TGTGCCAGCAGTTCAGGGACAGGGAAAGAAACAGATACGCAGTATTTT.

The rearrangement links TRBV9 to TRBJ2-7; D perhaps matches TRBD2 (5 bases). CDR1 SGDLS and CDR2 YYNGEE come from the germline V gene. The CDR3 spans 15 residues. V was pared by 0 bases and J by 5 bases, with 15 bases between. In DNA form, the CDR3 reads TGTGCCAGCAGCGTAGGGCGGGCAGCGAGGAACGAGCAGTACTTC. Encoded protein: CASSVGRAARNEQYF. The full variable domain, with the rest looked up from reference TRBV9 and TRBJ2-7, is DSGVTQTPKHLITATGQRVTLRCSPRSGDLSVYWYQQSLDQGLQFLIQYYNGEERAKGNILERFSAQQFPDLHSELNLSSLELGDSALYFCASSVGRAARNEQYFGPGTRLTVT.

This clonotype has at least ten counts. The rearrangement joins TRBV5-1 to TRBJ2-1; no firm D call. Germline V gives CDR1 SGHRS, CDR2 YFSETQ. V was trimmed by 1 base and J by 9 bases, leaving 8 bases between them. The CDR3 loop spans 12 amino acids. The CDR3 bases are TGCGCCAGCAGCTTGTGGCCCGGTGAGCAGTTCTTC. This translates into CASSLWPGEQFF.

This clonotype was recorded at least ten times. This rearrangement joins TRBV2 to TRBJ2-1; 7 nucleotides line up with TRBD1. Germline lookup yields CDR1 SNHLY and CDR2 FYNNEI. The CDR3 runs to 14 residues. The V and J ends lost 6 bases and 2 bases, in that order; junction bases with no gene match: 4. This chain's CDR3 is CASRPGQTYNEQFF. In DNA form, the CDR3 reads TGTGCCAGCAGGCCGGGACAGACCTACAATGAGCAGTTCTTC.

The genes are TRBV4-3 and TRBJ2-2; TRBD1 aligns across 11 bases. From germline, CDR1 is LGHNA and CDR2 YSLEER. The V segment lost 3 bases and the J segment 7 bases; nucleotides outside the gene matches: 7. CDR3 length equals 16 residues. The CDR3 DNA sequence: TGCGCCAGCAGCCAGTCGGACAGGGGGCGTCACGGGGAGCTGTTTTTT. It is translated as CASSQSDRGRHGELFF.

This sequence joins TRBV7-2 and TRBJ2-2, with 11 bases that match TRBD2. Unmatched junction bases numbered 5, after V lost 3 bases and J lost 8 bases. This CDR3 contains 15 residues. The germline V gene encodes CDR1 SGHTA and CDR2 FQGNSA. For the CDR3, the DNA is TGTGCCAGCAGCTTTCAACTAGCGGGAGCGGGGGAGCTGTTTTTT. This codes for CASSFQLAGAGELFF.

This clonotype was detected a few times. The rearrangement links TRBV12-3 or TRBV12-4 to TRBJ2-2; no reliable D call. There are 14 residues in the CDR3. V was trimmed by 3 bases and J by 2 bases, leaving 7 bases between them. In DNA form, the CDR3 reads TGTGCCAGCAGTTTTGTAGCCAACACCGGGGAGCTGTTTTTT. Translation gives CASSFVANTGELFF.

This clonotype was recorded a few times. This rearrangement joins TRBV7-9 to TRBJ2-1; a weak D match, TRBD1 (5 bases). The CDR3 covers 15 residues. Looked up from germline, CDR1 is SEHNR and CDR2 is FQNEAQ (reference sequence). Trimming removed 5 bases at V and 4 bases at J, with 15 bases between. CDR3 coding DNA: TGTGCCAGCAGCCCGCAGGGTCAGCTATACAATGAGCAGTTCTTC. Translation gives CASSPQGQLYNEQFF.

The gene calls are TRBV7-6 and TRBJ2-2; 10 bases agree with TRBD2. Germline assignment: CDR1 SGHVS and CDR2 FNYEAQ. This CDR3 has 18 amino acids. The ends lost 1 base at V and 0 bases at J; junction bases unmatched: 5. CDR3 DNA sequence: TGTGCCAGCAGCTTAGGGGCTAGCGGGGGCGCGAACACCGGGGAGCTGTTTTTT. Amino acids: CASSLGASGGANTGELFF.

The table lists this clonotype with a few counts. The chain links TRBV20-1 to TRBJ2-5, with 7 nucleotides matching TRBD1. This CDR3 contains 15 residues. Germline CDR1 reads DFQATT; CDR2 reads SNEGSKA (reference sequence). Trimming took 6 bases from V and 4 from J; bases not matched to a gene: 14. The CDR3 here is CSAVFTGVGRETQYF. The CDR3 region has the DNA TGCAGTGCGGTGTTTACAGGGGTAGGAAGAGAGACCCAGTACTTC.

The CDR3 here is CSARKELVGEQFF. The CDR3 DNA follows: TGCAGTGCTAGGAAAGAACTAGTGGGTGAGCAGTTCTTC. This chain uses TRBV20-1 with TRBJ2-1, with D tentatively TRBD2 (5 bases). Germline CDR1 and CDR2: DFQATT and SNEGSKA (reference sequence). Trimming left V 3 bases short and J 9 bases short, with 15 bases between. The CDR3 loop spans 13 amino acids.

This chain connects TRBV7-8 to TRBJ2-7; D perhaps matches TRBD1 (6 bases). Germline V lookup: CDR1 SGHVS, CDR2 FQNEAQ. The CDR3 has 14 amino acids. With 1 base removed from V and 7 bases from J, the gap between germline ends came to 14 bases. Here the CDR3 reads CASSLGEGVREQYF. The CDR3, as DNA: TGTGCCAGCAGCTTAGGCGAGGGGGTACGGGAGCAGTACTTC.

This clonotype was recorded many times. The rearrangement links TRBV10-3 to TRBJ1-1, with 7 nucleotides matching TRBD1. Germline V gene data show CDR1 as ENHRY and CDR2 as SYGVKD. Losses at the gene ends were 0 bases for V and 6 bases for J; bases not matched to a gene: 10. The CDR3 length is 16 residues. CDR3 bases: TGTGCCATCAGTGAGTCAGGGGGCTCTGGGAAGGCTGAAGCTTTCTTT. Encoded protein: CAISESGGSGKAEAFF.

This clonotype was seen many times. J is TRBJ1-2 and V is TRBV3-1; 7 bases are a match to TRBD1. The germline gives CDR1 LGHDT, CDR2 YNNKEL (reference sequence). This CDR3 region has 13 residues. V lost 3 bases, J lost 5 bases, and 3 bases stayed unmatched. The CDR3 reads CASSHGTAYGYTF. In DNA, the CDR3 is TGTGCCAGCAGCCACGGGACAGCTTATGGCTACACCTTC.

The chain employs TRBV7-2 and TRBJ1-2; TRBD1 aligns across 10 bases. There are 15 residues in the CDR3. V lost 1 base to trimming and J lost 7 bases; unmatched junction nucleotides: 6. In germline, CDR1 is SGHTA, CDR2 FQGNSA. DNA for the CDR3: TGTGCCAGCAGCTTAGAGGGACAGGGGCTCGCTGGCTACACCTTC. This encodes CASSLEGQGLAGYTF.